The sequence of this T cell receptor beta chain was determined in a study of T-cell memory formation after mild COVID-19 (dated by TCRdb to about 2021). For the wider study: Most TCR sequence clusters were specific to one of the two donors. Longitudinal TCRalpha and TCRbeta repertoire sequencing tracked T-cell clones expanding and contracting after mild COVID-19 in two donors. Two young, previously healthy adult volunteers made up the cohort, one male and one female.

PBMCs were isolated by Ficoll-Paque density gradient centrifugation. Instrument used: Illumina NovaSeq 6000. Using 5'RACE with constant-segment primers, TCRalpha and TCRbeta cDNA libraries were constructed, with sample barcodes and unique molecular identifiers added in the process. RNA was extracted from every sample with Trizol reagent. The libraries were amplified in two PCR steps, and the second step added a second sample barcode and Illumina TruSeq adapters. Libraries were sequenced on an Illumina NovaSeq with 2 x 150 bp paired-end reads. For the original study's pipeline: Demultiplexing of reads and collapsing into UMI-guided consensus sequences were performed with migec v1.2.7. Using mixcr v2.1.11, UMI consensuses were aligned to TRA and TRB V and J templates and then assembled into clonotypes. Expanded or contracted clonotypes were those called significant by both edgeR and NoisET, with noise models trained on biological replicates. For edgeR calls, the thresholds were a false discovery rate-adjusted p below 0.01 and a log2 fold-change of 1. PCA with hierarchical clustering of max-normalized trajectories of the 1000 most abundant clonotypes was used as exploratory dynamics analysis. Each responding clone was given a CD4 or CD8 phenotype based on the CD4+ and CD8+ repertoires, which had been sequenced separately. Clones were called with MiXCR by TCRdb after fastp trimmed the public reads at Q25, and only in-frame beta chains were retained. Rows with one shared CDR3 protein collapse into an entry with the most common genes and DNA. None of the V and J calls come from the authors' own analysis; TCRdb made them. The table for this sample lists roughly 480,000 distinct CDR3 sequences; about 23% of them were counted only once. The top ten hold around 12% of the sample.

Taken from cysteine to phenylalanine, the CDR3 has 14 residues. Only the CDR3 DNA stays, 42 bases, in frame from base 1. Between the V and J ends, shortened by 7 bases and 4 bases respectively, the junction contains 16 bases. What the authors observed across the whole study: Whether the second-wave clones peaking on day 37 were SARS-CoV-2 specific was not confirmed. Contracting CD4+ clones were found mainly in CM and EM memory subsets, while CD8+ clones were enriched in EMRA. Clones that contracted from day 15 to 85 showed balanced CD4/CD8 phenotypes, whereas a second wave of clones that expanded from day 15 to 37 leaned towards CD4+. Only a couple of mild cases were covered by the study, and larger cohorts that include severe cases with pre-infection samples were considered necessary. Some responding clones were detected in pre-infection memory, which suggested that pre-existing cross-reactive memory T cells had joined the SARS-CoV-2 response.

Regarding this clonotype: What antigen it recognizes has not been identified. Per-base quality was not reported, and no clone a single base away is much larger than it.

The sequence came from an adult woman who had mild COVID-19 (a few samples of this study predate the infection). The sample titles of this study are shuffled in the database, so cell type and time point are left out; the donor was told from shared clones. The sequence joins TRBV12-3 or TRBV12-4 to TRBJ1-1, with TRBD1 tentatively as D gene (6 bases match). The sequenced sample consisted of PBMCs or a T cell subset sorted from them (not recorded which). Read as DNA, the sequence is TGTGCCAGCACCCCCCTCCAGGGGAGCACTGAAGCTTTCTTT. Translated, it reads CASTPLQGSTEAFF.